This TCR beta chain was observed in a study of blood T cell repertoires in COVID-19. Study background: The study drew acute and convalescent COVID-19 samples from the United States, Italy and Spain. Nucleic acid was either cDNA or gDNA, and it came from T cells, B-cell-depleted T cells, or PBMCs.

In the study's own analysis: The assay estimated nucleated cells by amplifying reference gene primers. Here immunoSEQ multiplex PCR was the method, and the copy in TCRdb shows in-frame clones only, minus some. V and J calls and clone size are copied from that table; D and trimming were computed from the DNA. The table records tens of thousands of clones, just under 70% of them present only once. Per the germline V gene, CDR1 is SGHRS and CDR2 is YFSETQ. V was trimmed by 5 bases and J by 5 bases, leaving 19 bases between them. The CDR3 has 15 amino acids. The sample comprised peripheral blood. The origin of this receptor is a man aged 80 or over with acute or convalescent COVID-19. This sequence joins TRBV5-1 and TRBJ1-1, with D uncertain. The CDR3 bases are TGCGCCAGCAGTGGGGTCCCCCCCCCGGGGACTGAAGCTTTCTTT. Translated, it gives CASSGVPPPGTEAFF.